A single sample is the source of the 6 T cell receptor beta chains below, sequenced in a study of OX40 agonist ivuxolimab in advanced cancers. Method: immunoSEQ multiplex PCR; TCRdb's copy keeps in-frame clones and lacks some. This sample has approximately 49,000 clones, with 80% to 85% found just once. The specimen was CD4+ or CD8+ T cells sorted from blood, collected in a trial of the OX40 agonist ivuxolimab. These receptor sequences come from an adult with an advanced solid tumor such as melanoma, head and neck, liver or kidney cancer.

The chain's CDR3 is CASSLVDRGNIQYF. DNA of the CDR3: TGTGCCAGCAGTTTAGTGGACAGGGGGAACATTCAGTACTTC. The rearrangement joins TRBV28 to TRBJ2-4; 10 nucleotides agree with TRBD1. After removal of 2 bases from V and 7 bases from J, the junction contained 2 bases not matched to a gene. Looked up from germline, CDR1 is MDHEN and CDR2 is SYDVKM. The CDR3 contains 14 residues.

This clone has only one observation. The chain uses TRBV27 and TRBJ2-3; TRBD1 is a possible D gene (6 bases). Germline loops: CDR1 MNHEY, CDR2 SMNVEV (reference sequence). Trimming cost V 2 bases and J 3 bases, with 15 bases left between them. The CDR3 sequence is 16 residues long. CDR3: CASSLKDSDLTDTQYF. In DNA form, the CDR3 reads TGTGCCAGCAGTTTAAAGGACAGCGATCTAACAGATACGCAGTATTTT.

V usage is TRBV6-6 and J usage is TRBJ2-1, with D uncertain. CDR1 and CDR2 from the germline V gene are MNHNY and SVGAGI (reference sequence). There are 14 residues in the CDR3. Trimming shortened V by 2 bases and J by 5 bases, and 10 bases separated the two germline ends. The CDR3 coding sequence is TGTGCCAGCAGTTACCTTACAAGGGACAATGAGCAGTTCTTC. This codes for CASSYLTRDNEQFF.

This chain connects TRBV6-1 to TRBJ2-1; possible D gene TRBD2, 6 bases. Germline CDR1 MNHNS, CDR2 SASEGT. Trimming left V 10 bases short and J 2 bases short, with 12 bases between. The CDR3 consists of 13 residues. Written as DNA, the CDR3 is TGTGCCACCGTGGACTATCCCTACAATGAGCAGTTCTTC. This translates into CATVDYPYNEQFF.

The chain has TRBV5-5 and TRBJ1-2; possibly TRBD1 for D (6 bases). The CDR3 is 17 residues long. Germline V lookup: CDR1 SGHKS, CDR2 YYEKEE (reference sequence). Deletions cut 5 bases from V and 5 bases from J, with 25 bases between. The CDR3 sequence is CASRQDRGSAWSYGYTF. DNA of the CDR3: TGTGCCAGCAGGCAGGACAGAGGGAGCGCCTGGTCTTATGGCTACACCTTC.

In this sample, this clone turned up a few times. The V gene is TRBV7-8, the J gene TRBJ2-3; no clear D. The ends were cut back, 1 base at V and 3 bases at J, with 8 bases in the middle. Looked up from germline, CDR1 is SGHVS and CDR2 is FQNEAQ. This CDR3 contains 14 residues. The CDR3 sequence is CASSLVVPTDTQYF. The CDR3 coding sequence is TGTGCCAGCAGCTTAGTGGTCCCTACAGATACGCAGTATTTT.